The rows below give T cell receptor beta chains drawn from one sample of a study of T cell responses to AZD1222 COVID-19 vaccine. This table comes from immunoSEQ multiplex PCR, and its TCRdb copy is limited to in-frame clones, with some not included. Counted here are 150,000 or so clones, about 88% occurring once; the ten biggest clones make up under 20%. This material consisted of peripheral blood, taken on day 0 of AZD1222 vaccination. These TCRs come from an adult in good health. Each CDR3 is given with its conserved first and last residue. A D gene is named only where the DNA matches it firmly. Where a row states a size, it is once, few, many or the class of an expanded clone; other rows omit it.

clone size,D gene,V gene,J gene,CDR3 DNA,CDR3 protein
-,TRBD1,TRBV29-1,TRBJ2-4,TGCAGCGCTACACAGGGGGCTGTAAACATTCAGTACTTC,CSATQGAVNIQYF
-,TRBD2,TRBV7-2,TRBJ2-5,TGTGCCAGCAGCCCCAGGACTAGCGGTCAAGAGACCCAGTACTTC,CASSPRTSGQETQYF
-,TRBD1,TRBV27,TRBJ1-5,TGTGCCAGCAGTTCGGGGACAGCTTTTTATAGCAATCAGCCCCAGCATTTT,CASSSGTAFYSNQPQHF
-,-,TRBV7-2,TRBJ2-1,TGTGCCAGCAGCTTAATGGGTGGCGGGGGCCTCCCCTACAATGAGCAGTTCTTC,CASSLMGGGGLPYNEQFF
once,-,TRBV4-3,TRBJ1-6,TGCGCCAGCAGCCAAGCCCTCAGGGGCTATAATTCACCCCTCCACTTT,CASSQALRGYNSPLHF
-,-,TRBV11-2,TRBJ2-7,TGTGCCAGCAGCTTAGTGGGAGTCGGGGCCTCTCTCTACGAGCAGTACTTC,CASSLVGVGASLYEQYF
-,-,TRBV13,TRBJ2-1,TGTGCCAGCATAGCTTACGGCATGCGGGTCAATGAGCAGTTCTTC,CASIAYGMRVNEQFF
-,-,TRBV21-1,TRBJ1-4,TGTGCCAGCAGCTGGACAGGAGTTAATGAAAAACTGTTTTTT,CASSWTGVNEKLFF
-,TRBD2,TRBV3-1/TRBV3-2,TRBJ2-1,TGTGCCAGCAGCCTGCTTGGGACTAGCAGCAGTGAGCAGTTCTTC,CASSLLGTSSSEQFF
-,TRBD1,TRBV11-3,TRBJ2-1,TGTGCCAGCAGCCAACAGGGGAACTACAATGAGCAGTTCTTC,CASSQQGNYNEQFF
-,TRBD1,TRBV6-5,TRBJ2-1,TGTGCCAGCACATCCTTGGGACAGGCATACAATGAGCAGTTCTTC,CASTSLGQAYNEQFF
few,TRBD2,TRBV7-9,TRBJ2-7,TGTGCCAGCAGCCCAGGGACTAGCGGGAGCTCCTACGAGCAGTACTTC,CASSPGTSGSSYEQYF
-,-,TRBV5-5,TRBJ2-7,TGTGCCAGCAGCTTGGTTCTGGATTCCTACGAGCAGTACTTC,CASSLVLDSYEQYF